The 3 T cell receptor beta chains below all came from one sample that was sequenced in a study of T cell repertoires and Cas9 in healthy adults. Profiled with immunoSEQ multiplex PCR; TCRdb holds only in-frame clones, not every one. This sample has roughly 13,000 clones; 89% occur once, and the top ten carry approximately 1.6%. Sequencing input: Tregs (CD4+, CD25+, CD127-, CD137-, CD154-) from PBMCs; culture status not recorded. These receptors were taken from a human donor in good health.

The chain recombines TRBV18 with TRBJ2-1; TRBD2 matches at 14 bases. The V and J ends lost 3 bases and 10 bases, in that order; junction bases with no gene match: 2. CDR3 size: 14 residues. The V gene's germline CDR1 is KGHSH and CDR2 LQKENI. CDR3 in amino acids: CASSPGLAGVEQFF. Written as DNA, the CDR3 is TGTGCCAGCTCACCGGGACTAGCGGGAGTAGAGCAGTTCTTC.

This rearrangement joins TRBV6-5 to TRBJ2-7; 11 nucleotides line up with TRBD2. Germline lookup yields CDR1 MNHEY and CDR2 SVGAGI. CDR3 length: 14 residues. With V trimmed by 6 bases and J by 0 bases, 1 base remained unmatched. The CDR3 bases are TGTGCCAGCAGGACTAGCGGGGCCTCCTACGAGCAGTACTTC. It is translated as CASRTSGASYEQYF.

The V call is TRBV10-3, the J call TRBJ1-1, with 8 bases aligning to TRBD1. Germline CDR1 is ENHRY and CDR2 is SYGVKD. J lost 10 bases, V lost 5 bases, and 6 bases had no gene match. CDR3 length: 12 residues. This chain's CDR3 is CAISYQGAIAFF. DNA of the CDR3: TGTGCCATCAGTTACCAGGGGGCGATAGCTTTCTTT.